The clone carrying this TCR beta chain was recorded a few times. Its target is not known. The data were obtained in a study of cytomegalovirus exposure and HLA in healthy donors. Donors likely had unrecorded immune exposures despite being nominally healthy when sampled. Findings and limits, study-wide: The authors listed 150 to 200 TCR beta chains as cytomegalovirus-associated. It was likely that a cluster of highly shared sequence variants was a sequencing artifact. Earlier findings revealed that most TCR beta V segments proved productive either about 90% or about 30% of the time.

PCR involved 60 Vbeta and 13 Jbeta primers. TCRdb's table, derived via immunoSEQ multiplex PCR, lists solely in-frame clones and lacks some. The table shows roughly 150,000 clones, with roughly three quarters occurring only once. The germline gives CDR1 SGHRS, CDR2 YFSETQ. The CDR3 runs 15 residues. With 0 bases removed from V and 4 bases from J, the gap between germline ends came to 10 bases. This chain joins TRBV5-1 and TRBJ2-2; TRBD1 might be the D (5 bases). What was sequenced was PBMCs. This clonotype originated in a man in his thirties or forties in good health and CMV-seronegative. The CDR3 loop reads CASSLELQGTGELFF. CDR3 coding DNA: TGCGCCAGCAGCTTGGAACTCCAGGGCACCGGGGAGCTGTTTTTT.